These 15 T cell receptor beta chains were sequenced from one sample in a study of T cell responses to AZD1222 COVID-19 vaccine. Repertoires were generated with immunoSEQ multiplex PCR, while TCRdb's copy carries only in-frame clones and drops some. The data contain 120,000 or so clones, about nine tenths of them singletons. The specimen was peripheral blood, collected on day 0 of AZD1222 vaccination. These receptor sequences come from an adult in good health.

The chain couples TRBV3-1 (or the pseudogene TRBV3-2) to TRBJ2-3, with 11 bases matching TRBD2. The CDR3 loop spans 15 amino acids. CDR1 is LGHDT, CDR2 YNNKEL, per germline (reference sequence). Trimming cost V 4 bases and J 5 bases; bases outside gene matches: 5. CDR3 loop: CASSPLAGAVDTQYF. In nucleotides, the CDR3 is TGTGCCAGCAGCCCACTAGCGGGAGCGGTAGATACGCAGTATTTT.

This sequence joins TRBV6-2 or TRBV6-3 and TRBJ2-7; 12 bases map to TRBD2. This CDR3 contains 19 residues. Germline-derived CDR1 and CDR2 are MNHEY and SVGEGT. With 2 bases clipped from V and 3 bases from J, the junction kept 14 bases outside the gene matches. This CDR3 reads CASSYPMGTSGFRYYEQYF. The CDR3 nucleotides read TGTGCCAGCAGTTACCCAATGGGGACTAGCGGGTTCCGCTACTACGAGCAGTACTTC.

This chain joins TRBV28 and TRBJ2-7; D is perhaps TRBD1 or TRBD2 (5 bases each). The CDR3 is made up of 14 amino acids. In germline, CDR1 is MDHEN, CDR2 SYDVKM. Trimming pared 3 bases from V and 3 bases from J, leaving 12 bases between. Here the CDR3 DNA reads TGTGCCAGCAGTTTCTTGGGGGAACGCTACGAGCAGTACTTC. Protein sequence: CASSFLGERYEQYF.

The rearrangement links TRBV7-9 to TRBJ2-2; the D gene is possibly TRBD2 (6 bases). With 5 bases removed from V and 4 bases from J, the gap between germline ends came to 14 bases. CDR3 length equals 15 residues. Germline values: CDR1 SEHNR, CDR2 FQNEAQ (reference sequence). In nucleotides, the CDR3 is TGTGCCAGCAGCCTAGAGGGAGGAACCACCGGGGAGCTGTTTTTT. This codes for CASSLEGGTTGELFF.

This rearrangement joins TRBV18 to TRBJ2-5; the match to TRBD1 covers 8 bases. Germline assignment: CDR1 KGHSH and CDR2 LQKENI. This CDR3 is 17 amino acids long. Germline trimming cut 1 base from V and 5 bases from J; bases unmatched to any gene: 12. Here the CDR3 reads CASSPRAGGPSGETQYF. The CDR3 DNA sequence: TGTGCCAGCTCACCACGCGCAGGGGGCCCCTCCGGGGAGACCCAGTACTTC.

CDR3 sequence (DNA): TGCGCCAGCAGATCCAGGGGAGACTATGGCTACACCTTC. This encodes CASRSRGDYGYTF. The chain recombines TRBV10-2 with TRBJ1-2, with D possibly being TRBD1 (6 bases). V shed 6 bases and J shed 3 bases, with 11 bases lying between them. CDR3 size: 13 residues. The germline gives CDR1 WSHSY, CDR2 SAAADI.

This clone was counted between two and nine times. The chain employs TRBV20-1 and TRBJ1-2; D perhaps matches TRBD1 (5 bases). CDR1 is DFQATT and CDR2 is SNEGSKA in the germline V gene (reference sequence). The V end was cut by 3 bases, the J end by 4 bases, with 15 bases between. The length of the CDR3 is 14 residues. For the CDR3, the DNA is TGCAGTGCTAGTTTGGGGGATCTATTCTATGGCTACACCTTC. Translated: CSASLGDLFYGYTF.

The chain joins TRBV12-3 or TRBV12-4 to TRBJ2-3; D ambiguous. The germline V and J ends were trimmed by 5 bases and 3 bases, with 9 bases remaining between them. The CDR3 length is 13 residues. CDR3 coding DNA: TGTGCCAGCAGTGCACAGTTAACAGATACGCAGTATTTT. Amino acid sequence: CASSAQLTDTQYF.

The J gene is TRBJ2-3, the V gene TRBV7-9, with 12 bases matching TRBD2. In germline, CDR1 is SEHNR, CDR2 FQNEAQ (reference sequence). This CDR3 is 19 amino acids long. V was clipped by 3 bases and J by 6 bases; unmatched bases: 16. CDR3 DNA: TGTGCCAGCAGCTTCACAGGGGCCCGACTAGCGGGAGTATCCGATACGCAGTATTTT. As protein: CASSFTGARLAGVSDTQYF.

The rearrangement links TRBV12-5 to TRBJ2-3; a weak D match, TRBD1 (6 bases). The V end was cut by 6 bases, the J end by 2 bases, with 12 bases between. Germline V gene lookup returns CDR1 LGHNT and CDR2 FRNRAP. The CDR3 consists of 14 residues. The CDR3 nucleotides are TGTGCTAGTGGCCCAGGGGCTCCCACAGATACGCAGTATTTT. It translates to CASGPGAPTDTQYF. Looking up the rest from reference TRBV12-5 and TRBJ2-3 gives the full variable domain: DARVTQTPRHKVTEMGQEVTMRCQPILGHNTVFWYRQTMMQGLELLAYFRNRAPLDDSGMPKDRFSAEMPDATLATLKIQPSEPRDSAVYFCASGPGAPTDTQYFGPGTRLTVL.

The rearrangement links TRBV6-4 to TRBJ2-1, with 12 bases lining up with TRBD2. Looked up from germline, CDR1 is MRHNA and CDR2 is SNTAGT. J was trimmed by 6 bases and V by 6 bases; bases with no gene match: 6. The CDR3 runs to 15 residues. The CDR3 nucleotides are TGTGCCAGCAGCCCACTAGCGGGAGGCCTCAATGAGCAGTTCTTC. Amino acids: CASSPLAGGLNEQFF.

The chain links TRBV5-1 to TRBJ2-6; D is unresolved. CDR3 length: 15 amino acids. V lost 1 base and J lost 0, with 5 bases in between. From germline, CDR1 is SGHRS and CDR2 YFSETQ. The DNA for the CDR3 is TGCGCCAGCAGCTTGTCAGGCTCTGGGGCCAACGTCCTGACTTTC. Its protein is CASSLSGSGANVLTF.

J is TRBJ2-3 and V is TRBV20-1; no firm D call. V lost 3 bases and J 3 bases, leaving 10 bases between the germline ends. Germline assignment: CDR1 DFQATT and CDR2 SNEGSKA (reference sequence). The CDR3 has 13 amino acids. DNA of the CDR3: TGCAGTGCTAGTCCGGGTTCGACAGATACGCAGTATTTT. This gives the protein CSASPGSTDTQYF.

This chain connects TRBV7-9 to TRBJ2-5, with no clear D. V gave up 2 bases and J gave up 7 bases, with 8 bases separating them. CDR3 length equals 12 residues. The germline V gene has CDR1 SEHNR and CDR2 FQNEAQ (reference sequence). CDR3 coding DNA: TGTGCCAGCAGCTTACCCCGGAGGACCCAGTACTTC. This encodes CASSLPRRTQYF. Combining the CDR3 with reference TRBV7-9 and TRBJ2-5 gives the whole variable domain DTGVSQNPRHKITKRGQNVTFRCDPISEHNRLYWYRQTLGQGPEFLTYFQNEAQLEKSRLLSDRFSAERPKGSFSTLEIQRTEQGDSAMYLCASSLPRRTQYFGPGTRLLVL.

The chain uses TRBV19 and TRBJ2-5; TRBD1 or TRBD2 may be the D gene (5 bases each). Germline CDR1 reads LNHDA; CDR2 reads SQIVND (reference sequence). The CDR3 totals 14 residues. The V gene lost 4 bases and the J gene lost 5 bases, with 14 bases spanning the gap. The CDR3 DNA is TGTGCCAGTAGTACTAGGGACCCACGGGAGACCCAGTACTTC. This encodes CASSTRDPRETQYF.